This TCR beta chain is drawn from a study of blood T cell repertoires in COVID-19. The sample holds a few counts of this clone. Libraries were prepared by immunoSEQ multiplex PCR; TCRdb keeps only in-frame clonotypes and omits some of them. The repertoire holds about 330,000 clones, with roughly 85% as singletons. The CDR3 is 12 amino acids. V was trimmed by 8 bases and J by 9 bases, leaving 17 bases between them. Germline V gene lookup returns CDR1 MNHEY and CDR2 SVGAGI. V is TRBV6-5 and J is TRBJ2-7; perhaps TRBD2 as D (6 bases). The TCR sequence derives from a human donor in a cohort sampled during active COVID-19. What was sequenced was peripheral blood. The CDR3 nucleotides are TGTGCCAGCGGAGCGGGCCTCAAAGGGCAGTACTTC. It translates to CASGAGLKGQYF.